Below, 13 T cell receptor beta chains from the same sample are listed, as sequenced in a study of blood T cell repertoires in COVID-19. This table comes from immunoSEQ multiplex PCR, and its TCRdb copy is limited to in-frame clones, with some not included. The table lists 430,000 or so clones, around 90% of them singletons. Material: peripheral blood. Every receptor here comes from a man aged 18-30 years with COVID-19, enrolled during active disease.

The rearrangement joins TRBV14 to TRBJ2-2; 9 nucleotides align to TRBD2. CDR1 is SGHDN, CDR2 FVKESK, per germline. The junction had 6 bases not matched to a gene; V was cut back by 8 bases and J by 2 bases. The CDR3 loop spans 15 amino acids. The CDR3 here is CASCPTSGNTGELFF. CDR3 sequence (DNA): TGTGCCAGCTGCCCGACTAGCGGAAACACCGGGGAGCTGTTTTTT.

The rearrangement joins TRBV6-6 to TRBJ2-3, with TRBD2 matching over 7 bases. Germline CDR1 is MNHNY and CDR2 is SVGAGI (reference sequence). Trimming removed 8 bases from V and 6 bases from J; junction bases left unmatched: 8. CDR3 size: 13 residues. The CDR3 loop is CASGRALQDTQYF. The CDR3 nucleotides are TGTGCCAGCGGGAGGGCCCTACAGGATACGCAGTATTTT.

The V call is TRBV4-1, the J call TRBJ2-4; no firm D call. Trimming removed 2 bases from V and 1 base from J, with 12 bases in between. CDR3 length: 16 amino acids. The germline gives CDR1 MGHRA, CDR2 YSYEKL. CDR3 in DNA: TGCGCCAGCAGCCAACTCCTGAGACTGGCCAAAAACATTCAGTACTTC. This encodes CASSQLLRLAKNIQYF.

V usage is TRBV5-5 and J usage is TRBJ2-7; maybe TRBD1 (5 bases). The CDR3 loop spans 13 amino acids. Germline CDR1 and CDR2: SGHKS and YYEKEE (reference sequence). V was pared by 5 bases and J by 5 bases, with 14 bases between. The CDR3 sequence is CASSVGVRDEQYF. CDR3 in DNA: TGTGCCAGCAGTGTAGGGGTAAGGGACGAGCAGTACTTC.

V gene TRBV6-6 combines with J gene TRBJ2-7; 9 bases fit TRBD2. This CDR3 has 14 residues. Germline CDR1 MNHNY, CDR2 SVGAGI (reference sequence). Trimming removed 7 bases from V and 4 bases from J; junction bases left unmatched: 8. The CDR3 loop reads CASTKGLALYEQYF. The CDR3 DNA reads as TGTGCCAGCACCAAAGGACTAGCGCTATACGAGCAGTACTTC.

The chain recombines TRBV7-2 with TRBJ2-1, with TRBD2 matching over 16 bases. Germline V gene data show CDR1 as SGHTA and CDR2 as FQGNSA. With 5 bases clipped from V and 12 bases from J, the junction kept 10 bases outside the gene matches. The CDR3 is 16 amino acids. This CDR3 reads CASSLQPGLAGGGQFF. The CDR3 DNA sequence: TGTGCCAGCAGCCTCCAACCGGGACTAGCGGGAGGGGGGCAGTTCTTC.

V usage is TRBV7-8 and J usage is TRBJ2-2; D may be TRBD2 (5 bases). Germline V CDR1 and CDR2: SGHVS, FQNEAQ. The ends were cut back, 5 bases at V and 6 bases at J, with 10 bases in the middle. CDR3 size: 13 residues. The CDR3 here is CASSTDSAGELFF. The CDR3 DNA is TGTGCCAGCAGCACGGACTCGGCCGGGGAGCTGTTTTTT.

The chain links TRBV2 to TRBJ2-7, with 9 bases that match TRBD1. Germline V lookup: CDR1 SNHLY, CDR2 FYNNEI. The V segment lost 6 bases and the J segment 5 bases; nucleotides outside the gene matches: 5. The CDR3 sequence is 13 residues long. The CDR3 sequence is CASRGQGVHEQYF. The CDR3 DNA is TGTGCCAGCAGGGGACAGGGAGTCCACGAGCAGTACTTC.

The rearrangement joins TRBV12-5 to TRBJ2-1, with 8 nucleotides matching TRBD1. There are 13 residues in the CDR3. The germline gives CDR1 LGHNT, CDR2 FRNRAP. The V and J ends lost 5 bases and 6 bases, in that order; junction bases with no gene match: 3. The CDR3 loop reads CASGPGGLNEQFF. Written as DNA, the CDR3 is TGTGCTAGTGGTCCAGGGGGCCTCAATGAGCAGTTCTTC.

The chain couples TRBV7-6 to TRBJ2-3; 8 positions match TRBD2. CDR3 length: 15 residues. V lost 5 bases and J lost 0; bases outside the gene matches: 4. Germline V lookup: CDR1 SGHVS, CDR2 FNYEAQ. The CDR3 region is CASSGKRESTDTQYF. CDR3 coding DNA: TGTGCCAGCAGCGGGAAGCGGGAGAGCACAGATACGCAGTATTTT.

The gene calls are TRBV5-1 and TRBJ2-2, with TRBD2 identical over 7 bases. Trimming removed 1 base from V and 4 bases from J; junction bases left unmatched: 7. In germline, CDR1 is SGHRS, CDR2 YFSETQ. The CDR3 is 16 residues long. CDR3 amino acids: CASSLWAGVSTGELFF. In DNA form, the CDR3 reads TGCGCCAGCAGCTTGTGGGCGGGAGTTTCCACCGGGGAGCTGTTTTTT.

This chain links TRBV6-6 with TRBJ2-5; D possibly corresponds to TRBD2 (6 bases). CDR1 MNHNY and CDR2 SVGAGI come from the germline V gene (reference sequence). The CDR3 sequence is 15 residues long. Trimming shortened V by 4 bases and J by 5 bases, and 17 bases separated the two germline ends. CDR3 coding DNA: TGTGCCAGCAGTTCGATAAGCGGGTGGGGTGAGACCCAGTACTTC. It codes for CASSSISGWGETQYF.

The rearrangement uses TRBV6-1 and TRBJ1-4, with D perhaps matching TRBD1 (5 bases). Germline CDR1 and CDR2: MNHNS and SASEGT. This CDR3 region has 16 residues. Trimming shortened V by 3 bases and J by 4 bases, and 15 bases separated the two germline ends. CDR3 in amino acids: CASSDHRLRRNEKLFF. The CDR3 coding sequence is TGTGCCAGCAGTGACCACAGGCTCCGACGTAATGAAAAACTGTTTTTT.